This T cell receptor (beta chain) was sequenced during a study of post-analysis software for immune sequencing data. Study context: Relapsing-remitting, secondary progressive and progressive-relapsing forms made up the multiple sclerosis disease courses.

TCR beta libraries were prepared from cDNA with unique molecular identifiers. The source material, about 0.85 to 11 million T cells, gave rise to 400,000 to 600,000 cDNA molecules. TCRdb recomputed calls from the PCR reads with MiXCR, one row per CDR3 protein. The table lists about 680,000 distinct CDR3 sequences, 55% to 60% of them singletons. V shed 0 bases and J shed 5 bases, with 11 bases lying between them. CDR3 length equals 15 residues. Study results and caveats: The study found TRBV5-6, TRBV5-1 and TRBV20-1 among five or six TRBV segments more frequent in patients than controls. Co-batched samples clustered tightly together by F measure.

With respect to this clonotype: No antigen is known for it.

The sample consisted of blood. This clonotype was sampled from a girl aged 2 to 9 with multiple sclerosis. The chain employs TRBV12-3 or TRBV12-4 and TRBJ2-1, with D hard to call. CDR3 residues: CASSLAGSDNNEQFF. CDR3 sequence (DNA): TGTGCCAGCAGTTTAGCAGGGTCTGATAACAATGAGCAGTTCTTC.